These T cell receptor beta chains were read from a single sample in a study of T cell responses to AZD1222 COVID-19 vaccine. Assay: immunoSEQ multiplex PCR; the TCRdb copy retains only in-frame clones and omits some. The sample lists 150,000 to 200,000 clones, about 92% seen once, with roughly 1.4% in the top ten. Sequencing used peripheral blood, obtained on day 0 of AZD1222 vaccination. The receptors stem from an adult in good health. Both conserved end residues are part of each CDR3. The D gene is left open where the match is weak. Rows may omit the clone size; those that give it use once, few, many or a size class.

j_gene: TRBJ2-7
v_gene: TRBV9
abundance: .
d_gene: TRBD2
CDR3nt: TGTGCCAGCAGCCCCTCGAGGGGTAGGGGACTAGCTGCCGAGCAGTACTTC
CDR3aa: CASSPSRGRGLAAEQYF

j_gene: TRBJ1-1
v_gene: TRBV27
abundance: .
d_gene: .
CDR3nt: TGTGCCAGCAGTTTCTCAGGAAACACTGAAGCTTTCTTT
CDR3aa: CASSFSGNTEAFF

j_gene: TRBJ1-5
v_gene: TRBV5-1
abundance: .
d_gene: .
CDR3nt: TGCGCCAGCAGCTTCAGTGGGGAAAATCAGCCCCAGCATTTT
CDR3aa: CASSFSGENQPQHF

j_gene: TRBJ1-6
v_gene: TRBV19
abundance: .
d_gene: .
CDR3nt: TGTGCCAGTAGTCCAGACTCTCGGGGGGCGCGTAATTCACCCCTCCACTTT
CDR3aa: CASSPDSRGARNSPLHF

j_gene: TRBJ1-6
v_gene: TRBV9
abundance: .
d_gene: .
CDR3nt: TGTGCCAGCAGCGCCCAGGGTCAGAATTCACCCCTCCACTTT
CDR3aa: CASSAQGQNSPLHF

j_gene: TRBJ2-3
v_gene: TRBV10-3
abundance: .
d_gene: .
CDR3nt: TGTGCCATCAAACTAGCTCAGAGCACAGATACGCAGTATTTT
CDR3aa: CAIKLAQSTDTQYF

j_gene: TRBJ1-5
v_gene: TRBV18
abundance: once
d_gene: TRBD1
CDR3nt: TGTGCCAGCTCACAGGGCACAGGGGGCTCGGCGGCCCAGCATTTT
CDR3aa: CASSQGTGGSAAQHF

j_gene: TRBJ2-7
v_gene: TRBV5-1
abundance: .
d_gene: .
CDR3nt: TGCGCCAGCAGCTCCCGAGGGGACGGGACCACCTCCTACGAGCAGTACTTC
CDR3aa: CASSSRGDGTTSYEQYF

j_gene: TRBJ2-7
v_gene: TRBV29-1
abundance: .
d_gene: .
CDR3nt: TGCAGCGTAACGACAGGAACCTACGAGCAGTACTTC
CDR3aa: CSVTTGTYEQYF

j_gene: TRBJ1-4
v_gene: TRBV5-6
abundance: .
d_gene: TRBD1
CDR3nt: TGTGCCAGCAGCTGGGGACAGGGGGCAACTAATGAAAAACTGTTTTTT
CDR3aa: CASSWGQGATNEKLFF

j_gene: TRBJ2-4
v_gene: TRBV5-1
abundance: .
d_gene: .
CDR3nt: TGCGCCAGCAGCGCCTTGGGACTGGGAAACATTCAGTACTTC
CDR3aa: CASSALGLGNIQYF

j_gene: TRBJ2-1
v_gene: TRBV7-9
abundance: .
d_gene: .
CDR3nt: TGTGCCAGCAGCTTATCTGAGCAGTTCTTC
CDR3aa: CASSLSEQFF

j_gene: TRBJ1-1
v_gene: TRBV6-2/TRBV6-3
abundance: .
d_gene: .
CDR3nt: TGTGCCAGCAGTTTTGGCAGAGTGAACACTGAAGCTTTCTTT
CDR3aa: CASSFGRVNTEAFF

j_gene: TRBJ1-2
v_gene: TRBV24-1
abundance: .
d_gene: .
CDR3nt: TGTGCCACCAGTACAAGGGTTGTTCCCTATGGCTACACCTTC
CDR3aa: CATSTRVVPYGYTF

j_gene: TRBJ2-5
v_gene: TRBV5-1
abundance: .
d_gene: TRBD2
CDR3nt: TGCGCCAGCAGCCCCCGGGGGGAGATACGCCAAGAGACCCAGTACTTC
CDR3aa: CASSPRGEIRQETQYF

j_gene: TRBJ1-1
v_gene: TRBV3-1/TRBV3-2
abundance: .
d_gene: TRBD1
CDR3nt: TGTGCCAGCAGCCATTGGGACAGGGGATTCAACACTGAAGCTTTCTTT
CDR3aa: CASSHWDRGFNTEAFF

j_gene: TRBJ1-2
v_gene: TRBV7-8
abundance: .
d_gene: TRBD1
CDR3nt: TGTGCCAGCAGCTTAGGGTGGGACAGGGCGAGGGGCTACACCTTC
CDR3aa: CASSLGWDRARGYTF

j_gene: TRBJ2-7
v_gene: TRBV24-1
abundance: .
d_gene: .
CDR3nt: TGTGCCACCAGTGATTCGCCGGGACACCGAAGCTCCTACGAGCAGTACTTC
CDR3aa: CATSDSPGHRSSYEQYF

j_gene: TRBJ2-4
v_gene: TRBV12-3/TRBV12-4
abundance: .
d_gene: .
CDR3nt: TGTGCCAGCAGCGCGGCAGTCAAGACTCAGTACTTC
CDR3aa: CASSAAVKTQYF

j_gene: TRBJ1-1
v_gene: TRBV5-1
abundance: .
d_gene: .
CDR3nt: TGCGCCAGCAGCTTGGGACAGCCGAACACTGAAGCTTTCTTT
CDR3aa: CASSLGQPNTEAFF

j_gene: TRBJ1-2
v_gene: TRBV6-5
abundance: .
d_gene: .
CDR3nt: TGTGCCAGCAGTTGGCAGAGTAACTATGGCTACACCTTC
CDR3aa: CASSWQSNYGYTF

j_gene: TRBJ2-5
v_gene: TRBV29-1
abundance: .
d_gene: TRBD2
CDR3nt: TGCAGCTACCAGGGAAGCGGGGGGCAAGAGACCCAGTACTTC
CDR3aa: CSYQGSGGQETQYF

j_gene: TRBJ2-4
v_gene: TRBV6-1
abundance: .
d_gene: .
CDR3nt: TGTGCCAGCAGTGAAGGTTGGGGTAGCGGTCGAGCCAAAAACATTCAGTACTTC
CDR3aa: CASSEGWGSGRAKNIQYF

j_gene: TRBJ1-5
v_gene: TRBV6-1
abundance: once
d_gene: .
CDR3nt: TGTGCCAGCAATGAAGCGGGGGGACGAGATCAGCCCCAGCATTTT
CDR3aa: CASNEAGGRDQPQHF

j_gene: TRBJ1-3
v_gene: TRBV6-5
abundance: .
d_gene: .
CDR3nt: TGTGCCAGCAGACCTACACGGGTGTCCGGAAACACCATATATTTT
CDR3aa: CASRPTRVSGNTIYF

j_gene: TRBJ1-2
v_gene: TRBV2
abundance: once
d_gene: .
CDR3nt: TGTGCCAGCAGTGAAGTTCAGGGGAAGTCACTAAGCTATGGCTACACCTTC
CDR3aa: CASSEVQGKSLSYGYTF

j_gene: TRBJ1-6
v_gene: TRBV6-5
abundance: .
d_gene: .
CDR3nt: TGTGCCAGCAGTCTACAAGTCTGGAGTTCACCCCTCCACTTT
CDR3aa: CASSLQVWSSPLHF

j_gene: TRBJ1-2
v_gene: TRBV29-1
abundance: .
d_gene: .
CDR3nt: TGCAGCGTTGGGCGGGGGGCAAACTATGGCTACACCTTC
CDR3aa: CSVGRGANYGYTF

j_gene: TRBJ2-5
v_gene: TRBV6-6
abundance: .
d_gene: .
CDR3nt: TGTGCCAGCAGTCTCAGGGGACAAGAGACCCAGTACTTC
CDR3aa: CASSLRGQETQYF

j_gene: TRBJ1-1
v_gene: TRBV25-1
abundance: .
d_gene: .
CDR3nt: TGTGCCAGCAGCAGGGGAGGATATACTGAAGCTTTCTTT
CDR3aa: CASSRGGYTEAFF

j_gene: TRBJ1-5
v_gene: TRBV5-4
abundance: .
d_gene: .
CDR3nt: TGTGCCAGCAGCTTAGGACCGGGAAATCAGCCCCAGCATTTT
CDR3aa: CASSLGPGNQPQHF

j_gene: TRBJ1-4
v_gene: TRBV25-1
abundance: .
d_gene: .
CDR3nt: TGTGCCAGCAGAGGGGATAATGAAAAACTGTTTTTT
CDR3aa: CASRGDNEKLFF

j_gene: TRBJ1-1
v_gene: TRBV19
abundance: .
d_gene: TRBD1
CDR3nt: TGTGCCAGTAGCACAAAGACAGGGATGAATACTGAAGCTTTCTTT
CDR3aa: CASSTKTGMNTEAFF

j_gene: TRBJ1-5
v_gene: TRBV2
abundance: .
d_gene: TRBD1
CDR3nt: TGTGCCAGCAGTGAAGACAGGGGGAATCAGCCCCAGCATTTT
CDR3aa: CASSEDRGNQPQHF

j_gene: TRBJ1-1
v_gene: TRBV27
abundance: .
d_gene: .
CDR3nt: TGTGCCAGCAGTTTCCAGACAGGTCATGGCACTGAAGCTTTCTTT
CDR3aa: CASSFQTGHGTEAFF

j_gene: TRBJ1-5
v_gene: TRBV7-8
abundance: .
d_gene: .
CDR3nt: TGTGCCAGCAGCCGGACGAATCAGCCCCAGCATTTT
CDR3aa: CASSRTNQPQHF

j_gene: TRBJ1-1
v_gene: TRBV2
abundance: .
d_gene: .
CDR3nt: TGTGCCAGCAGTGATCTTGGGGACATGAACACTGAAGCTTTCTTT
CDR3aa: CASSDLGDMNTEAFF

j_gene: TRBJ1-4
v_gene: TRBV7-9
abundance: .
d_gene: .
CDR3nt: TGTGCCAGCAGCCCACAGGATGAAAAACTGTTTTTT
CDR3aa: CASSPQDEKLFF

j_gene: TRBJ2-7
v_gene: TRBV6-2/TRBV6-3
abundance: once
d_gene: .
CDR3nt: TGTGCCAGCAGTTACAGGAGCTACGGCGACGAGCAGTACTTC
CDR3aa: CASSYRSYGDEQYF

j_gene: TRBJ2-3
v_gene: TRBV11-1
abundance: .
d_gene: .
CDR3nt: TGTGCCAGCAGCACCCCCTTTGCAGATACGCAGTATTTT
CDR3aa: CASSTPFADTQYF

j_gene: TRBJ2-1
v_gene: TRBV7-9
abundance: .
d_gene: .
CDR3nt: TGTGCCAGCAGCTTAGTCGGGGTGGCGGATGCTGAGCAGTTCTTC
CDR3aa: CASSLVGVADAEQFF

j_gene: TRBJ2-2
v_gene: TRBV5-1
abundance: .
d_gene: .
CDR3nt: TGCGCCAGCAGCTTGGAATGGCAGGGGGGCGGGGAGCTGTTTTTT
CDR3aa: CASSLEWQGGGELFF

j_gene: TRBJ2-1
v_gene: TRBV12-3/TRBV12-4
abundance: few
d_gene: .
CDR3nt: TGTGCCAGCAGGGTGACCAGCGCCAATGAGCAGTTCTTC
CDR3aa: CASRVTSANEQFF

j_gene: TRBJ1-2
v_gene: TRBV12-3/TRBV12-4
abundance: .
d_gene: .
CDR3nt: TGTGCCAGCAGTTTGGGGACCTATGGCTACACCTTC
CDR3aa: CASSLGTYGYTF

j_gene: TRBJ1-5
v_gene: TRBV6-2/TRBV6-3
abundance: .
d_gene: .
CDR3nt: TGTGCCAGCAGCGCGGACAGTTCCTATCAGCCCCAGCATTTT
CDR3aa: CASSADSSYQPQHF

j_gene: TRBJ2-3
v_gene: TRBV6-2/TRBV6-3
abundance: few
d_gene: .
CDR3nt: TGTGCCAGCAGTCCGGCGGGGGCCACGATAAGCACAGATACGCAGTATTTT
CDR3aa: CASSPAGATISTDTQYF

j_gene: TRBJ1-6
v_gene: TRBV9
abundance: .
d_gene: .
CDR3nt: TGTGCCAGCAGCGTAGAGTCGAATTCACCCCTCCACTTT
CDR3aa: CASSVESNSPLHF

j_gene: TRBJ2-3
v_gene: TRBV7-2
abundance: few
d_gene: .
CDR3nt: TGTGCCAGCAGCGCACAGGGTTTGGGCACAGATACGCAGTATTTT
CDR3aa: CASSAQGLGTDTQYF

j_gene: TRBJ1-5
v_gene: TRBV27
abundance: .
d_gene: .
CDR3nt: TGTGCCAGCAGTTTTGGGGGCCCCGGGAGACAGCCCCAGCATTTT
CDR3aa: CASSFGGPGRQPQHF

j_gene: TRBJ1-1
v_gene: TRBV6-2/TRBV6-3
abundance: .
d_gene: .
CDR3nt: TGTGCCAGCAGACCTGACTCGAACACTGAAGCTTTCTTT
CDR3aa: CASRPDSNTEAFF

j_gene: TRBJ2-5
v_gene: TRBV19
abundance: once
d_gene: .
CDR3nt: TGTGCCAGCACCACCGGGAGTCAAGAGACCCAGTACTTC
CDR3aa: CASTTGSQETQYF

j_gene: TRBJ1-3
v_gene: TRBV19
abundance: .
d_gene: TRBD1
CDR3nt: TGTGCCAGTAGTCCGAACTCTGGGACAGAAGGAAACACCATATATTTT
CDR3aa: CASSPNSGTEGNTIYF

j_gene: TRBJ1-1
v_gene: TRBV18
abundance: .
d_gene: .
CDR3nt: TGTGCCAGCTCACACCCGGGACTCGGTGAGCCTGAAGCTTTCTTT
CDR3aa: CASSHPGLGEPEAFF

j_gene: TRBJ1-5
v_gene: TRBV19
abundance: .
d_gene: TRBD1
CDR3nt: TGTGCCAGTAGTATAGATATAAGGACAGGGCGTTTGGCCCAGCATTTT
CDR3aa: CASSIDIRTGRLAQHF

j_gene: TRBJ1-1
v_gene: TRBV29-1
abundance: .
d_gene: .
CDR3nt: TGCAGCGGTGAGGGGATGGGGAGTGAAGCTTTCTTT
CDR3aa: CSGEGMGSEAFF

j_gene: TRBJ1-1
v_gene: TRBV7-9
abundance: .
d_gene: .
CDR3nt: TGTGCCAGCAACCTTGGGGGAACTGAAGCTTTCTTT
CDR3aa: CASNLGGTEAFF

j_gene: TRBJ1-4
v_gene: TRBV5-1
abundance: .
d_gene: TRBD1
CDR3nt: TGCGCCAGCAGCCAGGGACAGCGGAGCGAAAAACTGTTTTTT
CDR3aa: CASSQGQRSEKLFF

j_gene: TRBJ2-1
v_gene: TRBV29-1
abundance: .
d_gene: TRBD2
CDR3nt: TGCAGCGTACCGAAGGCAGCGGGGAGCTCCTACAATGAGCAGTTCTTC
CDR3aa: CSVPKAAGSSYNEQFF

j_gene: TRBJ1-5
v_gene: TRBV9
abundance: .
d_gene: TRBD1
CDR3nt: TGTGCCAGCAGCGTCGGACAGGGGACCAATCAGCCCCAGCATTTT
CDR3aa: CASSVGQGTNQPQHF